Below are 4 T cell receptor beta chains sequenced from a single sample in a study of T cell responses to AZD1222 COVID-19 vaccine. TCRdb's copy holds only in-frame clones and misses some; the assay was immunoSEQ multiplex PCR. The table records approximately 170,000 clones, around 88% of them present only once. The sample here was peripheral blood, taken 28 days after the second AZD1222 dose. Receptors were obtained from an adult who received the AZD1222 COVID-19 vaccine.

Many counts were recorded for this clone. The rearrangement joins TRBV11-3 to TRBJ1-5; TRBD1 aligns across 8 bases. CDR1 and CDR2 from the germline V gene are SGHNT and YENEEA. This CDR3 spans 15 amino acids. V lost 4 bases to trimming and J lost 7 bases; unmatched junction nucleotides: 9. For the CDR3, the DNA is TGTGCCAGCAGCTGGGAGCAGGGGGCGGGCCAGCCCCAGCATTTT. Protein: CASSWEQGAGQPQHF.

The rearrangement uses TRBV5-4 and TRBJ1-1; D not certain. CDR1 and CDR2 (germline): SGHNT, YYREEE (reference sequence). V lost 0 bases to trimming and J lost 8 bases, with 11 bases between them. CDR3 length: 13 residues. In DNA, the CDR3 is TGTGCCAGCAGCTTGGCTTGGCGGCCGGAAGCTTTCTTT. Protein sequence: CASSLAWRPEAFF.

This clone appeared once. The rearrangement links TRBV2 to TRBJ1-1; the match to TRBD1 covers 8 bases. CDR1 and CDR2 from the germline V gene are SNHLY and FYNNEI. This CDR3 contains 14 residues. V was pared by 8 bases and J by 4 bases, with 9 bases of the junction left unmatched. The CDR3 loop is CASGQGNWFTEAFF. CDR3 nucleotide sequence: TGTGCCAGCGGACAGGGAAATTGGTTCACTGAAGCTTTCTTT.

V is TRBV7-8 and J is TRBJ2-7; 7 bases match TRBD1. V dropped 1 base and J dropped 6; count of bases not matched to a gene: 6. The germline CDR1 and CDR2 sequences are SGHVS and FQNEAQ. This CDR3 is 14 amino acids long. CDR3 DNA sequence: TGTGCCAGCAGCTTAGTACAGGGGTCCCCCGAGCAGTACTTC. As protein: CASSLVQGSPEQYF.